This is a list of T cell receptor beta chains from one sample in a study of T cell responses to AZD1222 COVID-19 vaccine. The repertoire was sequenced with immunoSEQ multiplex PCR; TCRdb's copy has only in-frame clones and lacks some. Of 90,000 to 120,000 clones listed, 70% to 90% are singletons. The source material was peripheral blood, sampled 28 days after the second AZD1222 dose. Every receptor here comes from an adult who received the AZD1222 COVID-19 vaccine. Each CDR3 is given with its conserved first and last residue.

length: 14
V: TRBV28
CDR3: CASKLGVMNTEAFF

length: 16
V: TRBV7-2
CDR3: CASSLAQGVFGSPLHF

length: 14
V: TRBV6-5
CDR3: CASRNHGGSYEQYF

length: 13
V: TRBV7-2
CDR3: CALGGVGLWGYTF

length: 14
V: TRBV2
CDR3: CASNMRQGVSPLHF

length: 14
V: TRBV10-1
CDR3: CASSEQQGGTEAFF

length: 15
V: TRBV4-1
CDR3: CASSQDLTNNSPLHF

length: 13
V: TRBV6-5
CDR3: CASSYGVHEKLFF

length: 15
V: TRBV4-1
CDR3: CASSQDQGINYGYTF

length: 14
V: TRBV7-6
CDR3: CASSVGLENTEAFF

length: 15
V: TRBV19
CDR3: CASSKGGSYQETQYF

length: 14
V: TRBV14
CDR3: CASSRRYSGNTIYF

length: 16
V: TRBV7-6
CDR3: CASSLAEGRGLETQYF

length: 13
V: TRBV14
CDR3: CASSPSLTGELFF

length: 16
V: TRBV5-6
CDR3: CASSGGPERSGNTIYF

length: 16
V: TRBV14
CDR3: CASSQEGGWSLGELFF

length: 14
V: TRBV6-5
CDR3: CASSPAGPRDTIYF

length: 17
V: TRBV4-2
CDR3: CASSQGSSQGVRYKQFF

length: 13
V: TRBV7-3
CDR3: CASSLGGTGELFF

length: 15
V: TRBV3-1/TRBV3-2
CDR3: CASTTQGGTNYGYTF

length: 15
V: TRBV5-1
CDR3: CASSPGLAGTYEQYF

length: 15
V: TRBV5-1
CDR3: CASSPSTGRNSPLHF

length: 15
V: TRBV28
CDR3: CASSLARGRNSPLHF

length: 13
V: TRBV27
CDR3: CASSSQGTYEQYF